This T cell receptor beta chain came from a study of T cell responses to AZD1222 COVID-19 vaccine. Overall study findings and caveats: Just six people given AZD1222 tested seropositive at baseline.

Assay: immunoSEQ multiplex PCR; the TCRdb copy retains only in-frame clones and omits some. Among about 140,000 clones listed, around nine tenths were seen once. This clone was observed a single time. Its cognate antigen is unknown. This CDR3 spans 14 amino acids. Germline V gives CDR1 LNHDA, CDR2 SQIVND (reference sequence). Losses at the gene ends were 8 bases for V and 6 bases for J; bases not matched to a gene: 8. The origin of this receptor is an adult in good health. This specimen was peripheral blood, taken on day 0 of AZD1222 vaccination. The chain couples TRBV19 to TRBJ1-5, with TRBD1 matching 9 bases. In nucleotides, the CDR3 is TGTGCCAGTGAAACAGGGGGCGCGGGTCAGCCCCAGCATTTT. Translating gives CASETGGAGQPQHF.